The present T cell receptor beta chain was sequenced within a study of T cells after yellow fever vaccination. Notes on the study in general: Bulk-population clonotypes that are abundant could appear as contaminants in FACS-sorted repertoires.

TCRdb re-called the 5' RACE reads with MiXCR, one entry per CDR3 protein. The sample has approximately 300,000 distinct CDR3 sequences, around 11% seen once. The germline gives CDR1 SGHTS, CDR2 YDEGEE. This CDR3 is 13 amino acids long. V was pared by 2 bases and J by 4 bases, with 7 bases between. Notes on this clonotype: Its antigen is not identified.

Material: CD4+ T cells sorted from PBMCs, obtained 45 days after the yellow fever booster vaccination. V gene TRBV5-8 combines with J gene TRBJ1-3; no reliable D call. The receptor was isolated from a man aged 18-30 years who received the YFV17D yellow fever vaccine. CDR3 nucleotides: TGTGCCAGCAGCTTCTCCAGGGGAAACACCATATATTTT. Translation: CASSFSRGNTIYF.